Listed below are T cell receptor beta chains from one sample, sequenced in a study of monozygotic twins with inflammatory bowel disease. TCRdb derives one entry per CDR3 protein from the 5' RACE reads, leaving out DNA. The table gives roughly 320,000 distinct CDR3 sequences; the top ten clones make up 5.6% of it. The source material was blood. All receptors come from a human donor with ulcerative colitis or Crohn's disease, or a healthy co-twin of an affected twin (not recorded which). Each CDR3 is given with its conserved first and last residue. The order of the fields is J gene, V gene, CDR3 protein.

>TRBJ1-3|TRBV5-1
CASSFNSAASGNTIYF
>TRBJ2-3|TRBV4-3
CASSPQSLVRTDTQYF
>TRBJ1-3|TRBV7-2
CASSLRGPGTGNTIYF
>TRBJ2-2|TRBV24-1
CATSDLGQTFTGELFF
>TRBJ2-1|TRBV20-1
CSRTGTSGIYNEQFF
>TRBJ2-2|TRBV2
CASTLGVGELFF
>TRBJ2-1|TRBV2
CASSVMGLAGGVPYNEQFF
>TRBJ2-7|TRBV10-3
CAISSTNPYEQYF
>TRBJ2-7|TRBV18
CASSPGWGTYEQYF
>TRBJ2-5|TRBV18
CASSPGRKETQYF
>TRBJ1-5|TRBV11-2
CASSSGLYSNQPQHF
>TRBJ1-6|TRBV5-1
CASSTATGSPLHF
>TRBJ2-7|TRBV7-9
CASSLSPGLGLLF
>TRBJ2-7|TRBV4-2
CASSQASTAYEQYF
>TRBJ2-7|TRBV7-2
CASSRIADSFSYEQYF
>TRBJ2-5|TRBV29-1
CSVGGKAPTGTAYQETQYF
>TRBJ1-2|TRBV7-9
CASSTHASGYTF
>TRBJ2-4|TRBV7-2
CASSFKGVDIQYF
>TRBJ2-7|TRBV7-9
CASSLDSSYYEQYF
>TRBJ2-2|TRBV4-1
CASSQVSGNPGELFF
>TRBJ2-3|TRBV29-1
CSVADRASRSDTQYF
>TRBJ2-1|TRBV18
CASSPQEKFNEQFF
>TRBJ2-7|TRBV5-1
CASSSTENYEQYF
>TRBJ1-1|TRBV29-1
CSATKDMNTEAFF
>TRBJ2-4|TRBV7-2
CASSLRFQGNIQYF
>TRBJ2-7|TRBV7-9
CASYNGTYEQYF
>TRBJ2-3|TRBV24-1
CATSDLALAGSRNTQYF
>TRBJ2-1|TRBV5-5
CASTSSSSYNEQFF
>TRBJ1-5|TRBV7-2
CASSPYELGQPQHF
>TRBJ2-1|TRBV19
CASNAGGAVQGQFF
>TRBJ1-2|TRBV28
CASIRGGNYGYTF
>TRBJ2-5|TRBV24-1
CATSDLGSGRKETQYF
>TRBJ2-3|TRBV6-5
CASSWSGREGTDTQYF
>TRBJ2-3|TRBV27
CASSLWTYDGDTQYF
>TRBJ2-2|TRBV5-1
CASSLDAITNTGELFF
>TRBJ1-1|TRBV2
CASRLDRVMKNTEAFF
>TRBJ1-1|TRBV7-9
CASSLLGGHENTEAFF
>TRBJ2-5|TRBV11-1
CASSLTSDRGRKTQYF
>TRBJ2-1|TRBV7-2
CASSFKAGTSYNEQFF
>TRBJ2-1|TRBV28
CASTNTQGYEQFF
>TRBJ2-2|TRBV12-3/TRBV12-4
CASSRGQHTGELFF
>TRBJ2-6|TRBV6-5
CASSYSLWGSGANVLTF
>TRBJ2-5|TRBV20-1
CSARGRGGGLETQYF
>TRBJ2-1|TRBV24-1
CATSDPGTSGVKSSYNEQFF
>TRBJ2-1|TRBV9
CASSGLAGSKLEQFF
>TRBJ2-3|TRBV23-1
CARTDVGDTQYF
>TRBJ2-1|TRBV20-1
CSAPGSGTFREQFF
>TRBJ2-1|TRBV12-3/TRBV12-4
CVSSDTNNEQFF
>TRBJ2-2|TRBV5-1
CASSYQQGASGELFF
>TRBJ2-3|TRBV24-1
CATSDPTGTSTDTQYF
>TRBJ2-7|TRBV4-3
CASSQIGGVNYEQYF
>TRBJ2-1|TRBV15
CATSKGLGGEQFF
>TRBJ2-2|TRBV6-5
CASRGRSPRELFF
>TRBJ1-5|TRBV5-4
CASSLGGTTDQPQHF
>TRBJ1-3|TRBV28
CASSPSPRGISGNTIYF